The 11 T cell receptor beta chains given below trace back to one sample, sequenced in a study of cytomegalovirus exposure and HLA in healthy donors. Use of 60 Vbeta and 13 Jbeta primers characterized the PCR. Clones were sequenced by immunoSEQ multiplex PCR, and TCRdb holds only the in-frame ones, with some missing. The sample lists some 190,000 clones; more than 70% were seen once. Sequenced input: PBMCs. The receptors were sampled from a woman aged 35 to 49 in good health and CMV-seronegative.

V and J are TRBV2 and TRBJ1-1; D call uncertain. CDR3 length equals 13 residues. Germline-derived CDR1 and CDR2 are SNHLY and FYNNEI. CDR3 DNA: TGTGCATCTAGAGAGGCGGGGAACACTGAAGCTTTCTTT. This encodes CASREAGNTEAFF.

The CDR3 bases are TGCGCCAGCAGCCTCTACCCTTTTACTAGCGGGGGCCACAATGAGCAGTTCTTC. This sequence encodes CASSLYPFTSGGHNEQFF. The chain employs TRBV4-1 and TRBJ2-1; 11 nucleotides line up with TRBD2. J was trimmed by 5 bases and V by 4 bases; bases with no gene match: 13. The length of the CDR3 is 18 residues. In germline, CDR1 is MGHRA, CDR2 YSYEKL.

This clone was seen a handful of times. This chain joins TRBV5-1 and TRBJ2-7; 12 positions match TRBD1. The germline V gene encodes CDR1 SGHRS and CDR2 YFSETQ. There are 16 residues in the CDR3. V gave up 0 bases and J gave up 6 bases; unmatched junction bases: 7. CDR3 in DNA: TGCGCCAGCAGCTTGGAGTATAGGGACAGGGGGCCCGAGCAGTACTTC. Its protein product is CASSLEYRDRGPEQYF.

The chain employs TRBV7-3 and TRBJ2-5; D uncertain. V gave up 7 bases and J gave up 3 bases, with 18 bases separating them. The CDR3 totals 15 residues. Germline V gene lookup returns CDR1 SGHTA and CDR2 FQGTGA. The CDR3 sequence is CASTPGGGPKETQYF. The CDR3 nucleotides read TGTGCCAGCACACCGGGTGGCGGTCCCAAAGAGACCCAGTACTTC.

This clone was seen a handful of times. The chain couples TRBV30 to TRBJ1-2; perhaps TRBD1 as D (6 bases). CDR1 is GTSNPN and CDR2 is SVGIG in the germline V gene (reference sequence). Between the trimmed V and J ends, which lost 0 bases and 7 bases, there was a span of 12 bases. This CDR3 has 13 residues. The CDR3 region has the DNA TGTGCCTGGAGTGTACTGGGGGCAGGTGGCTACACCTTC. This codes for CAWSVLGAGGYTF.

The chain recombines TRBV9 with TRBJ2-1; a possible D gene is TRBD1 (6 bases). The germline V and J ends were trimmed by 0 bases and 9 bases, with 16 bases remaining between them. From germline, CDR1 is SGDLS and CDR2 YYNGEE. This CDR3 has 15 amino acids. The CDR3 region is CASSVGGGTGFEQFF. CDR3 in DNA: TGTGCCAGCAGCGTAGGGGGTGGAACAGGGTTTGAGCAGTTCTTC.

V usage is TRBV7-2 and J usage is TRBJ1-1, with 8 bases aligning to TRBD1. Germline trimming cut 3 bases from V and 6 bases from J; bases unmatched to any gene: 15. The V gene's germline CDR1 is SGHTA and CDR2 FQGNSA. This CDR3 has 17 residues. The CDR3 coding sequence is TGTGCCAGCAGCTTTGACAGGGGCCGCATGGGGTCAGCTGAAGCTTTCTTT. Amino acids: CASSFDRGRMGSAEAFF.

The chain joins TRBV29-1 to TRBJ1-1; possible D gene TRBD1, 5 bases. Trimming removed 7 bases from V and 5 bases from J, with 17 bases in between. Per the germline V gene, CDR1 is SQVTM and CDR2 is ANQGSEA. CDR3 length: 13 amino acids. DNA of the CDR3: TGCAGCGCGATTAGCGGCGGGGGGACTGAAGCTTTCTTT. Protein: CSAISGGGTEAFF.

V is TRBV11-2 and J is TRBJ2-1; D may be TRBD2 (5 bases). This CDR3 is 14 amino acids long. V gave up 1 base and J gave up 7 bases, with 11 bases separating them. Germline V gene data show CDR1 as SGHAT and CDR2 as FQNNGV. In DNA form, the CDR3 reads TGTGCCAGCAGCTTAGCGGGGAGAATGAATGAGCAGTTCTTC. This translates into CASSLAGRMNEQFF.

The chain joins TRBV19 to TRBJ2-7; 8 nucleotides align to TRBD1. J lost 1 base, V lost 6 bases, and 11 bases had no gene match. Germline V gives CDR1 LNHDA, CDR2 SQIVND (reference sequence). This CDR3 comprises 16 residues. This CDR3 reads CASSSAIGQGSYEQYF. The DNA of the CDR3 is TGTGCCAGTAGCTCCGCCATTGGACAGGGATCCTACGAGCAGTACTTC. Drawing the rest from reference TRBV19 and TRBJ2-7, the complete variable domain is DGGITQSPKYLFRKEGQNVTLSCEQNLNHDAMYWYRQDPGQGLRLIYYSQIVNDFQKGDIAEGYSVSREKKESFPLTVTSAQKNPTAFYLCASSSAIGQGSYEQYFGPGTRLTVT.

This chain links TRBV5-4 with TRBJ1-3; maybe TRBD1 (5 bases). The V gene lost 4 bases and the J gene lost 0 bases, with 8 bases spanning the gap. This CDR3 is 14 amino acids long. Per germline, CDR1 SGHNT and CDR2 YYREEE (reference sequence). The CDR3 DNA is TGTGCCAGCAGCGACCAGGGCTCTGGAAACACCATATATTTT. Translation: CASSDQGSGNTIYF.